These 26 T cell receptor beta chains originate from one sample sequenced in a study of blood T cells in healthy people across ages. For the second PCR, which ran for 7 to 11 cycles, a sample-barcoded 5' primer and a J-beta primer mix were used. TCRdb processed the 5' RACE reads anew with MiXCR; each CDR3 protein has one entry. Of 850,000 to 1,100,000 distinct CDR3 sequences listed, around two fifths are singletons. Sequenced: blood. Receptors originate from a man younger than 35 in good health.

The V call is TRBV4-3, the J call TRBJ2-5, with D unclear. The end of the DNA aligns better with TRBJ2-7, so the J call may be wrong. The CDR3 spans 13 residues. Germline V gene data show CDR1 as LGHNA and CDR2 as YSLEER. In DNA form, the CDR3 reads TGCGCCAGCAGCCAAGGCTTCCAAGACGAGCAGTACTTC. This gives the protein CASSQGFQDEQYF.

This chain uses TRBV20-1 with TRBJ2-1, with a possible D match to TRBD1 (5 bases). V shed 5 bases and J shed 5 bases, with 25 bases lying between them. The length of the CDR3 is 17 residues. Germline lookup yields CDR1 DFQATT and CDR2 SNEGSKA (reference sequence). DNA of the CDR3: TGCAGTGCTTGGGGCCCCACAGCCCATTTCCCAAACAATGAGCAGTTCTTC. It translates to CSAWGPTAHFPNNEQFF.

This chain joins TRBV6-5 and TRBJ1-2, with a possible D match to TRBD1 (5 bases). The CDR3 spans 15 residues. Germline V CDR1 and CDR2: MNHEY, SVGAGI. The germline V and J ends were trimmed by 2 bases and 3 bases, with 13 bases remaining between them. The chain's CDR3 is CASSYRGRWDYGYTF. The CDR3 region has the DNA TGTGCCAGCAGTTACCGGGGCAGGTGGGACTATGGCTACACCTTC.

The CDR3 reads CASSYSAILNTEAFF. In DNA form, the CDR3 reads TGTGCCAGCAGTTACTCGGCCATTTTGAACACTGAAGCTTTCTTT. The genes are TRBV6-2 or TRBV6-3 and TRBJ1-1; D ambiguous. The CDR3 is 15 residues long. Between the trimmed V and J ends, which lost 0 bases and 0 bases, there was a span of 8 bases. Germline V gene data show CDR1 as MNHEY and CDR2 as SVGEGT.

This chain joins TRBV7-3 and TRBJ1-2; D is perhaps TRBD1 (6 bases). Germline V gives CDR1 SGHTA, CDR2 FQGTGA. V gave up 1 base and J gave up 3 bases, with 12 bases separating them. The CDR3 is 15 amino acids. As DNA, the CDR3 is TGTGCCAGCAGCTTAAGGTCCGGGGGCTACTATGGCTACACCTTC. Encoded protein: CASSLRSGGYYGYTF.

The rearrangement links TRBV5-1 to TRBJ2-7; maybe TRBD2 (6 bases). The CDR3 runs 13 residues. Germline assignment: CDR1 SGHRS and CDR2 YFSETQ. Trimming took off 5 bases at V and 3 bases at J, with 12 bases between the two ends. This chain's CDR3 is CASRITGDYEQYF. The CDR3 nucleotides are TGCGCCAGCAGAATTACGGGGGACTACGAGCAGTACTTC.

V gene TRBV7-9 combines with J gene TRBJ2-3, with D unclear. Trimming stripped 3 bases from V and 4 bases from J, with 8 bases between. The germline gives CDR1 SEHNR, CDR2 FQNEAQ (reference sequence). CDR3 length: 13 amino acids. The CDR3 loop is CASSFPLPDTQYF. For the CDR3, the DNA is TGTGCCAGCAGCTTCCCCCTTCCAGATACGCAGTATTTT.

This chain links TRBV9 with TRBJ1-4; D is uncertain. The V end was cut by 0 bases, the J end by 5 bases, with 14 bases between. The germline CDR1 and CDR2 sequences are SGDLS and YYNGEE. The CDR3 extends over 16 amino acids. CDR3 sequence (DNA): TGTGCCAGCAGCGTAGCCTCTCGGGGAAAGAATGAAAAACTGTTTTTT. It is translated as CASSVASRGKNEKLFF. The full variable domain, with the rest looked up from reference TRBV9 and TRBJ1-4, is DSGVTQTPKHLITATGQRVTLRCSPRSGDLSVYWYQQSLDQGLQFLIQYYNGEERAKGNILERFSAQQFPDLHSELNLSSLELGDSALYFCASSVASRGKNEKLFFGSGTQLSVL.

As DNA, the CDR3 is TGTGCCAGCAGCCCCGGACTAGCGGGGATGAACTCCTACGAGCAGTACTTC. Amino acids: CASSPGLAGMNSYEQYF. The rearrangement uses TRBV3-1 and TRBJ2-7; TRBD2 aligns across 12 bases. Losses at the gene ends were 4 bases for V and 0 bases for J; bases not matched to a gene: 7. Per germline, CDR1 LGHDT and CDR2 YNNKEL (reference sequence). The CDR3 contains 17 residues.

This clonotype appeared a few times. The V call is TRBV3-1, the J call TRBJ1-2; D not resolved. Germline loops: CDR1 LGHDT, CDR2 YNNKEL (reference sequence). V was cut by 1 base and J by 0 bases, with 9 bases left in between. This CDR3 comprises 15 residues. The CDR3 region has the DNA TGTGCCAGCAGCCAAGTTGGGCAGACTAACTATGGCTACACCTTC. Translating it yields CASSQVGQTNYGYTF.

This rearrangement joins TRBV3-1 to TRBJ2-2, with TRBD2 matching over 10 bases. This CDR3 is 18 amino acids long. Germline V CDR1 and CDR2: LGHDT, YNNKEL (reference sequence). The trim removed 0 bases at V and 1 base at J, leaving 5 bases unmatched. The CDR3 here is CASSQDLASGGNTGELFF. For the CDR3, the DNA is TGTGCCAGCAGCCAAGATCTGGCTAGCGGGGGGAACACCGGGGAGCTGTTTTTT.

Here the CDR3 DNA reads TGCGCCAGCAGCTCCGGGACAGCGAACTACAATGAGCAGTTCTTC. Encoded protein: CASSSGTANYNEQFF. This chain joins TRBV5-1 and TRBJ2-1; 7 bases are shared with TRBD1. The CDR3 has 15 residues. The J segment lost 3 bases and the V segment lost 3 bases, leaving 6 bases of the junction unmatched. CDR1 is SGHRS and CDR2 is YFSETQ in the germline V gene.

The chain has TRBV6-5 and TRBJ2-7; 9 bases map to TRBD2. The V gene's germline CDR1 is MNHEY and CDR2 SVGAGI. J gave up 5 bases and V 3 bases, and 8 bases lay outside the gene matches. This CDR3 has 15 residues. Here the CDR3 reads CASSYEGGGADEQYF. The CDR3 bases are TGTGCCAGCAGTTATGAGGGCGGGGGGGCAGACGAGCAGTACTTC.

The V gene is TRBV2, the J gene TRBJ2-1; the match to TRBD1 covers 9 bases. Trimming removed 6 bases from V and 8 bases from J; junction bases left unmatched: 11. The germline V gene encodes CDR1 SNHLY and CDR2 FYNNEI. The CDR3 contains 15 residues. The CDR3 coding sequence is TGTGCCAGCAGGTCCGGGACAGGGTTTCGGGATGAGCAGTTCTTC. Encoded protein: CASRSGTGFRDEQFF.

The CDR3 loop is CASSYGTGVNQPQHF. The CDR3 DNA is TGTGCCAGCAGCTATGGGACAGGGGTCAATCAGCCCCAGCATTTT. The chain is built from TRBV5-6 and TRBJ1-5; 10 nucleotides agree with TRBD1. V gave up 3 bases and J gave up 3 bases; unmatched junction bases: 3. This CDR3 is 15 amino acids long. Germline CDR1 SGHDT, CDR2 YYEEEE.

This chain uses TRBV20-1 with TRBJ2-5; 12 nucleotides align to TRBD2. This CDR3 has 15 amino acids. The V and J ends lost 6 bases and 11 bases, in that order; junction bases with no gene match: 16. CDR1 is DFQATT and CDR2 is SNEGSKA in the germline V gene (reference sequence). CDR3 nucleotide sequence: TGCAGTGCGACACCTCCTAGCGGGGGGGCAAATGAGCAGTACTTC. It codes for CSATPPSGGANEQYF.

The chain links TRBV5-1 to TRBJ1-2, with 7 bases matching TRBD1. The CDR3 extends over 14 amino acids. Germline V CDR1 and CDR2: SGHRS, YFSETQ. The junction had 6 bases not matched to a gene; V was cut back by 4 bases and J by 3 bases. The CDR3 is CASSAGGVYYGYTF. The DNA of the CDR3 is TGCGCCAGCAGCGCAGGGGGTGTGTACTATGGCTACACCTTC.

This clonotype was observed a handful of times. The chain couples TRBV20-1 to TRBJ2-5, with D maybe TRBD2 (5 bases). Germline-derived CDR1 and CDR2 are DFQATT and SNEGSKA (reference sequence). This CDR3 has 16 residues. CDR3: CSALTYRRAHQETQYF. The DNA for the CDR3 is TGCAGCGCACTGACGTATCGGCGGGCACACCAAGAGACCCAGTACTTC.

Many counts were recorded for this clonotype. The chain uses TRBV6-2 or TRBV6-3 and TRBJ2-3; 7 nucleotides line up with TRBD2. The V segment lost 5 bases and the J segment 1 base; nucleotides outside the gene matches: 6. The V gene's germline CDR1 is MNHEY and CDR2 SVGEGT. The CDR3 is 15 amino acids. Written as DNA, the CDR3 is TGTGCCAGCAGTCTCCTAGCGGTCGGCACAGATACGCAGTATTTT. Translated: CASSLLAVGTDTQYF.

This clonotype was detected a few times. The rearrangement uses TRBV5-4 and TRBJ2-1; 8 bases are shared with TRBD2. The germline gives CDR1 SGHNT, CDR2 YYREEE (reference sequence). This CDR3 is 16 amino acids long. The J segment lost 2 bases and the V segment lost 1 base, leaving 5 bases of the junction unmatched. This CDR3 reads CASSLSSSGAYNEQFF. CDR3 nucleotide sequence: TGTGCCAGCAGCTTGTCGAGTAGCGGGGCCTACAATGAGCAGTTCTTC.

J is TRBJ1-1 and V is TRBV27, with 8 bases fitting TRBD1. Trimming at V came to 10 bases and at J to 0 bases, leaving 10 bases not matched to a gene. This CDR3 is 15 amino acids long. In germline, CDR1 is MNHEY, CDR2 SMNVEV (reference sequence). CDR3 DNA sequence: TGTGCCACCAAAAAATGGACAGGGCTGAACACTGAAGCTTTCTTT. Protein sequence: CATKKWTGLNTEAFF.

The CDR3 loop is CASSLSGAGRGYTF. CDR3 in DNA: TGTGCCAGCAGCTTAAGTGGGGCAGGGAGAGGCTACACCTTC. The gene calls are TRBV11-2 and TRBJ1-2; TRBD1 is a possible D gene (5 bases). This CDR3 has 14 amino acids. Trimming left V 2 bases short and J 8 bases short, with 15 bases between. The germline gives CDR1 SGHAT, CDR2 FQNNGV.

This clonotype came up a few times. The CDR3 DNA is TGCGCCAGCAATCCCCGGGTCAGCCAAGAGACCCAGTACTTC. Translation: CASNPRVSQETQYF. This rearrangement joins TRBV5-1 to TRBJ2-5; D unresolved. The CDR3 sequence is 14 residues long. The V end was cut by 6 bases, the J end by 1 base, with 13 bases between. The V gene's germline CDR1 is SGHRS and CDR2 YFSETQ.

V is TRBV20-1 and J is TRBJ1-2, with unresolved D. In germline, CDR1 is DFQATT, CDR2 SNEGSKA (reference sequence). The V gene lost 0 bases and the J gene lost 8 bases, with 13 bases spanning the gap. The CDR3 is 13 amino acids. CDR3 sequence reads: CSAREQLQAGYTF. The DNA of the CDR3 is TGCAGTGCTAGAGAACAGCTCCAAGCGGGCTACACCTTC.

J is TRBJ2-3 and V is TRBV12-3 or TRBV12-4; 12 bases are shared with TRBD2. With 6 bases clipped from V and 7 bases from J, the junction kept 17 bases outside the gene matches. This CDR3 is 18 amino acids long. CDR3: CASSHPPTSGGGGNTQYF. The CDR3, as DNA: TGTGCCAGCAGCCACCCGCCGACTAGCGGGGGTGGAGGGAATACGCAGTATTTT.

This clonotype was observed a few times. This chain uses TRBV6-6 with TRBJ1-5; maybe TRBD1 (6 bases). Germline V gene sequence: CDR1 MNHNY, CDR2 SVGAGI (reference sequence). V shed 1 base and J shed 0 bases, with 10 bases lying between them. The CDR3 is 16 residues long. The CDR3 region has the DNA TGTGCCAGCAGTTACTGGCAGGGGAATAGCAATCAGCCCCAGCATTTT. It is translated as CASSYWQGNSNQPQHF.